The present entry profiles one T cell receptor beta chain with its context. The data were taken from a study of shared clonotypes between healthy human individuals. The CDR3 sequence is 16 residues long. With 2 bases clipped from V and 2 bases from J, the junction kept 7 bases outside the gene matches. Germline CDR1 reads MNHNS; CDR2 reads SASEGT. Measured with immunoSEQ multiplex PCR; TCRdb has only the in-frame clones, and not every one. The sample has roughly 170,000 clones; about 68% are singletons. The chain couples TRBV6-1 to TRBJ2-7; 9 bases fit TRBD1. The origin of this receptor is a man aged 30 to 39 in good health. Sample: memory CD4+ T cells sorted from blood. Subset of the sample: CD45RA-negative fraction. The chain's CDR3 is CASSETGTGNTYEQYF. In nucleotides, the CDR3 is TGTGCCAGCAGTGAAACGGGGACAGGGAATACCTACGAGCAGTACTTC.